Following are 26 T cell receptor beta chains from one sample sequenced in a study of blood T cell repertoires in COVID-19 (dated by TCRdb to the early 2020s). The library relied on the immunoSEQ multiplex PCR assay. TCRdb retrieved this table from immuneACCESS and kept in-frame rearrangements only. Not all clones are present; in checked studies, unresolved V genes account for under half, and no reason is known for the remainder. Across this sample there are over 150,000 clones, with 65% to 85% seen only once. The leading ten clones occupy about 7% of the sample. Sequenced material: peripheral blood. The receptor source for this set is a woman between 40 and 55 years old with COVID-19, enrolled during active disease.

This chain uses TRBV27 with TRBJ2-3; unclear D gene. Germline V CDR1 and CDR2: MNHEY, SMNVEV (reference sequence). V gave up 5 bases and J gave up 2 bases, with 14 bases separating them. The CDR3 runs 15 residues. This CDR3 is CASSIRVDFTDTQYF. The DNA for the CDR3 is TGTGCCAGCAGTATCCGGGTCGACTTCACAGATACGCAGTATTTT.

V is TRBV25-1 and J is TRBJ2-7, with a possible D match to TRBD1 (6 bases). Germline-derived CDR1 and CDR2 are MGHDK and SYGVNS. The CDR3 totals 18 residues. Between the trimmed V and J ends, which lost 0 bases and 4 bases, there was a span of 22 bases. CDR3 nucleotides: TGTGCCAGCAGTGAATATCGGCAGGGGACCCCCGGTTGGTACGAGCAGTACTTC. Its protein product is CASSEYRQGTPGWYEQYF.

J is TRBJ1-2 and V is TRBV11-2, with D uncertain. This CDR3 region has 14 residues. In germline, CDR1 is SGHAT, CDR2 FQNNGV. Between the trimmed V and J ends, which lost 5 bases and 4 bases, there was a span of 14 bases. CDR3 in amino acids: CASSPQGPGYGYTF. In nucleotides, the CDR3 is TGTGCCAGCAGCCCCCAAGGCCCAGGCTATGGCTACACCTTC.

This clone appeared a single time. This rearrangement joins TRBV6-4 to TRBJ1-6, with D perhaps matching TRBD1 (6 bases). The CDR3 has 13 residues. Germline CDR1 MRHNA, CDR2 SNTAGT. V shed 5 bases and J shed 8 bases, with 10 bases lying between them. This CDR3 reads CASSQGWDSPLHF. The DNA of the CDR3 is TGTGCCAGCAGTCAGGGGTGGGATTCACCCCTCCACTTT.

This clone was counted a single time. V usage is TRBV29-1 and J usage is TRBJ1-4; 7 bases are a match to TRBD1. After removal of 6 bases from V and 0 bases from J, the junction contained 7 bases not matched to a gene. The CDR3 spans 15 residues. CDR1 is SQVTM and CDR2 is ANQGSEA in the germline V gene. Here the CDR3 reads CSVRDSLATNEKLFF. DNA for the CDR3: TGCAGCGTACGGGACAGCCTTGCAACTAATGAAAAACTGTTTTTT.

The chain employs TRBV2 and TRBJ2-2; 11 positions match TRBD2. In germline, CDR1 is SNHLY, CDR2 FYNNEI. This CDR3 has 16 amino acids. Unmatched junction bases numbered 5, after V lost 4 bases and J lost 4 bases. DNA of the CDR3: TGTGCCAGCAGTGCGCTAGCGGGGGGAGGCACCGGGGAGCTGTTTTTT. It translates to CASSALAGGGTGELFF.

The chain uses TRBV6-2 or TRBV6-3 and TRBJ2-7; the match to TRBD2 covers 9 bases. This CDR3 is 18 amino acids long. Germline-derived CDR1 and CDR2 are MNHEY and SVGEGT. The V segment lost 6 bases and the J segment 1 base; nucleotides outside the gene matches: 16. The CDR3 reads CASSPRLAEVFESYEQYF. CDR3 nucleotides: TGTGCCAGCAGCCCCCGACTAGCGGAAGTATTCGAGTCCTACGAGCAGTACTTC.

The J gene is TRBJ2-1, the V gene TRBV13; 7 nucleotides line up with TRBD2. This CDR3 has 16 amino acids. Trimming at V came to 4 bases and at J to 2 bases, leaving 8 bases not matched to a gene. Looked up from germline, CDR1 is PRHDT and CDR2 is FYEKMQ (reference sequence). The CDR3 DNA reads TGTGCCAGCAGCTCCCTCACCGGGACTACCTACAATGAGCAGTTCTTC. Protein: CASSSLTGTTYNEQFF.

The chain carries TRBV9 and TRBJ2-2; D possibly corresponds to TRBD1 (8 bases). Trimming stripped 4 bases from V and 4 bases from J, with 20 bases between. The CDR3 extends over 17 amino acids. Germline V gives CDR1 SGDLS, CDR2 YYNGEE. The CDR3 DNA sequence: TGTGCCAGCAGCCCCCCTAACAGGGGGAGGGGCACCGGGGAGCTGTTTTTT. This codes for CASSPPNRGRGTGELFF.

This chain uses TRBV30 with TRBJ1-5, with 7 positions matching TRBD1. The CDR3 consists of 15 residues. The germline V gene has CDR1 GTSNPN and CDR2 SVGIG (reference sequence). After removal of 0 bases from V and 9 bases from J, the junction contained 11 bases not matched to a gene. The CDR3 nucleotides are TGTGCCTGGAGTGTCACGGGCAGGGGGAAGTGGCCCCAGCATTTT. Protein sequence: CAWSVTGRGKWPQHF.

This clone was picked up one time. The chain recombines TRBV6-5 with TRBJ1-2, with D uncertain. The germline V and J ends were trimmed by 7 bases and 5 bases, with 14 bases remaining between them. Germline lookup yields CDR1 MNHEY and CDR2 SVGAGI. There are 13 residues in the CDR3. The CDR3: CASNPDTPYGYTF. The CDR3 DNA reads as TGTGCCAGCAACCCAGACACCCCTTATGGCTACACCTTC.

In DNA form, the CDR3 reads TGTGCCAGCAGCCCGCAACAGGGGGGGGCACACGAGCAGTACTTC. It specifies CASSPQQGGAHEQYF. The V call is TRBV3-1 (or the pseudogene TRBV3-2), the J call TRBJ2-7; tentative D call: TRBD1 (8 bases). The ends were cut back, 4 bases at V and 5 bases at J, with 18 bases in the middle. This CDR3 is built from 15 residues. CDR1 LGHDT and CDR2 YNNKEL come from the germline V gene (reference sequence).

The genes are TRBV7-9 and TRBJ1-4; D not certain. The CDR3 has 12 residues. Deletions cut 5 bases from V and 7 bases from J, with 8 bases between. The germline V gene has CDR1 SEHNR and CDR2 FQNEAQ (reference sequence). CDR3 region: CASSPLREKLFF. DNA for the CDR3: TGTGCCAGCAGCCCCTTGCGTGAAAAACTGTTTTTT. Full variable domain (outside the CDR3, taken from reference TRBV7-9 and TRBJ1-4): DTGVSQNPRHKITKRGQNVTFRCDPISEHNRLYWYRQTLGQGPEFLTYFQNEAQLEKSRLLSDRFSAERPKGSFSTLEIQRTEQGDSAMYLCASSPLREKLFFGSGTQLSVL.

This clone occurred a few times. This chain uses TRBV5-5 with TRBJ1-6; TRBD1 aligns across 8 bases. CDR1 is SGHKS and CDR2 is YYEKEE in the germline V gene (reference sequence). Trimming cost V 5 bases and J 5 bases; bases outside gene matches: 6. This CDR3 spans 15 amino acids. The CDR3, as DNA: TGTGCCAGCAGTCCATCGACAGGGGATAATTCACCCCTCCACTTT. Its protein product is CASSPSTGDNSPLHF.

The V call is TRBV19, the J call TRBJ2-7, with TRBD1 as a possible D gene (6 bases). The CDR3 consists of 15 residues. The germline V gene has CDR1 LNHDA and CDR2 SQIVND (reference sequence). V lost 3 bases and J lost 2, with 14 bases in between. CDR3 sequence (DNA): TGTGCCAGTAGTATTTCTTCAGGGGAACCCTACGAGCAGTACTTC. The encoded protein is CASSISSGEPYEQYF.

This clone was counted once. This chain links TRBV11-2 with TRBJ2-7, with D possibly being TRBD2 (6 bases). Germline V lookup: CDR1 SGHAT, CDR2 FQNNGV. The CDR3 totals 16 residues. V was clipped by 3 bases and J by 0 bases, with 15 bases between them. The DNA for the CDR3 is TGTGCCAGCAGCTTGGGGCCGGGCGGGGCCTCCTACGAGCAGTACTTC. Translating gives CASSLGPGGASYEQYF.

CDR3 sequence: CASKDKQGARTF. The CDR3 DNA sequence: TGTGCCAGCAAGGATAAACAGGGGGCGCGGACCTTC. V gene TRBV6-5 combines with J gene TRBJ1-2, with TRBD1 matching over 9 bases. This CDR3 is built from 12 residues. V dropped 7 bases and J dropped 14; count of bases not matched to a gene: 11. The germline CDR1 and CDR2 sequences are MNHEY and SVGAGI.

The gene calls are TRBV2 and TRBJ1-2; D is perhaps TRBD1 (5 bases). The CDR3 length is 12 residues. Trimming removed 5 bases at V and 6 bases at J, with 10 bases between. From germline, CDR1 is SNHLY and CDR2 FYNNEI. The CDR3, as DNA: TGTGCCAGCAGTAGAAGGGGAAATGGCTACACCTTC. Protein sequence: CASSRRGNGYTF.

J is TRBJ1-2 and V is TRBV6-4; 7 bases are a match to TRBD1. After removal of 6 bases from V and 4 bases from J, the junction contained 5 bases not matched to a gene. CDR1 and CDR2 from the germline V gene are MRHNA and SNTAGT. The CDR3 totals 13 residues. The CDR3 DNA reads TGTGCCAGCAGCGCTAGGACAGGCTATGGCTACACCTTC. It encodes CASSARTGYGYTF.

The chain links TRBV27 to TRBJ2-7, with 7 bases lining up with TRBD2. After removal of 8 bases from V and 0 bases from J, the junction contained 7 bases not matched to a gene. Germline CDR1 MNHEY, CDR2 SMNVEV (reference sequence). The CDR3 loop spans 14 amino acids. CDR3 DNA: TGTGCCAGCCATGATGGACTAGGCTCCTACGAGCAGTACTTC. It codes for CASHDGLGSYEQYF.

This chain joins TRBV15 and TRBJ1-2, with D hard to call. The CDR3 totals 15 residues. V was trimmed by 2 bases and J by 7 bases, leaving 17 bases between them. The germline gives CDR1 LNHNV, CDR2 YYDKDF (reference sequence). DNA for the CDR3: TGTGCCACCAGCAGATATGACCCGGGGAACAGTGGCTACACCTTC. Translation: CATSRYDPGNSGYTF.

V and J are TRBV7-9 and TRBJ1-1; 11 bases align to TRBD1. In germline, CDR1 is SEHNR, CDR2 FQNEAQ (reference sequence). V gave up 5 bases and J gave up 0 bases; unmatched junction bases: 5. The CDR3 loop spans 16 amino acids. CDR3 amino acids: CASSVDRGRMNTEAFF. CDR3 nucleotide sequence: TGTGCCAGCAGCGTGGACAGGGGGCGAATGAACACTGAAGCTTTCTTT.

The chain recombines TRBV7-6 with TRBJ2-7; the D is unclear. Between the trimmed V and J ends, which lost 1 base and 3 bases, there was a span of 10 bases. Per germline, CDR1 SGHVS and CDR2 FNYEAQ. CDR3 length: 14 amino acids. CDR3 sequence: CASSLGSQIYEQYF. DNA for the CDR3: TGTGCCAGCAGCTTAGGGTCTCAGATCTACGAGCAGTACTTC. The variable domain in full, completed from reference TRBV7-6 and TRBJ2-7, reads GAGVSQSPRYKVTKRGQDVALRCDPISGHVSLYWYRQALGQGPEFLTYFNYEAQQDKSGLPNDRFSAERPEGSISTLTIQRTEQRDSAMYRCASSLGSQIYEQYFGPGTRLTVT.

The rearrangement uses TRBV19 and TRBJ1-2; D ambiguous. Trimming pared 8 bases from V and 7 bases from J, leaving 17 bases between. Germline-derived CDR1 and CDR2 are LNHDA and SQIVND (reference sequence). There are 13 residues in the CDR3. CDR3 loop: CASLGGGKGGYTF. As DNA, the CDR3 is TGTGCCAGTTTGGGAGGCGGTAAGGGTGGCTACACCTTC.

The chain employs TRBV27 and TRBJ2-3; TRBD1 aligns across 9 bases. The CDR3 runs to 15 residues. Looked up from germline, CDR1 is MNHEY and CDR2 is SMNVEV (reference sequence). The J segment lost 4 bases and the V segment lost 2 bases, leaving 4 bases of the junction unmatched. Here the CDR3 DNA reads TGTGCCAGCAGTTTAAGGGACAGGGACCCAGATACGCAGTATTTT. Translated: CASSLRDRDPDTQYF.

This rearrangement joins TRBV6-5 to TRBJ2-1, with 7 bases identical to TRBD2. This CDR3 region has 14 residues. Losses at the gene ends were 7 bases for V and 7 bases for J; bases not matched to a gene: 10. Germline values: CDR1 MNHEY, CDR2 SVGAGI. The CDR3 region is CASTPSGVHNEQFF. The CDR3 region has the DNA TGTGCCAGCACTCCGAGCGGGGTTCATAATGAGCAGTTCTTC.